This T cell receptor (beta chain) derives from a study of blood T cell repertoires in COVID-19. Study-wide background: Acute and convalescent COVID-19 specimens originated in the United States, Italy and Spain. PBMCs, B-cell-depleted T cells, or T cells were the source of the cDNA or gDNA that made up the material.

Germline V lookup: CDR1 MNHEY, CDR2 SVGEGT. V lost 6 bases, J lost 6 bases, and 5 bases stayed unmatched. There are 13 residues in the CDR3. In the original analysis: Estimated nucleated cell counts came from reference gene primer amplification. Libraries were prepared by immunoSEQ multiplex PCR; TCRdb keeps only in-frame clonotypes and omits some of them. V and J calls and clone size are those listed in that table; D and trimming were worked out from the DNA. The repertoire includes roughly 200,000 clones, just over 85% of them detected once, and roughly 5.7% sits in the top ten. This clonotype was obtained from an elderly man with acute or convalescent COVID-19. Material: peripheral blood. This chain uses TRBV6-2 or TRBV6-3 with TRBJ2-3; 8 bases are a match to TRBD2. The DNA of the CDR3 is TGTGCCAGCAGCCGCTGGACTAGCGATACGCAGTATTTT. Protein product: CASSRWTSDTQYF.